This TCR beta chain stems from a study of molecular identifiers for immune sequencing clone quantification. This clonotype occurred a few times. Its antigen is not known. Study results and caveats: Clones of above 20 RNA copies carried over 99% of effector molecules; in naive cells they carried under 1%.

Libraries of naive CD8 cells were prepared from approximately 20,000 to 1,000,000 sorted cells using 10%, 30% or 50% RNA. V lost 1 base and J lost 2, with 10 bases in between. The V gene's germline CDR1 is SGHAT and CDR2 FQNNGV. The CDR3 loop spans 15 amino acids. TCRdb re-called the PCR reads through MiXCR, storing one row per CDR3 protein. The sample has around 7,800 distinct CDR3 sequences, about a third seen once; the top ten hold about 7%. This clonotype was sampled from a human donor in good health. Some libraries in this study had Jurkat cell RNA spiked in. The gene calls are TRBV11-2 and TRBJ2-3; D not certain. Sample: naive CD8+ T cells from blood, with Jurkat cell RNA spiked in. Indicated subset: FACS-sorted CD8+CD4-CCR7+CD45RA+ naive T cells. Here the CDR3 reads CASSLAYSYTDTQYF. The CDR3 DNA is TGTGCCAGCAGCTTAGCGTACTCATACACAGATACGCAGTATTTT.